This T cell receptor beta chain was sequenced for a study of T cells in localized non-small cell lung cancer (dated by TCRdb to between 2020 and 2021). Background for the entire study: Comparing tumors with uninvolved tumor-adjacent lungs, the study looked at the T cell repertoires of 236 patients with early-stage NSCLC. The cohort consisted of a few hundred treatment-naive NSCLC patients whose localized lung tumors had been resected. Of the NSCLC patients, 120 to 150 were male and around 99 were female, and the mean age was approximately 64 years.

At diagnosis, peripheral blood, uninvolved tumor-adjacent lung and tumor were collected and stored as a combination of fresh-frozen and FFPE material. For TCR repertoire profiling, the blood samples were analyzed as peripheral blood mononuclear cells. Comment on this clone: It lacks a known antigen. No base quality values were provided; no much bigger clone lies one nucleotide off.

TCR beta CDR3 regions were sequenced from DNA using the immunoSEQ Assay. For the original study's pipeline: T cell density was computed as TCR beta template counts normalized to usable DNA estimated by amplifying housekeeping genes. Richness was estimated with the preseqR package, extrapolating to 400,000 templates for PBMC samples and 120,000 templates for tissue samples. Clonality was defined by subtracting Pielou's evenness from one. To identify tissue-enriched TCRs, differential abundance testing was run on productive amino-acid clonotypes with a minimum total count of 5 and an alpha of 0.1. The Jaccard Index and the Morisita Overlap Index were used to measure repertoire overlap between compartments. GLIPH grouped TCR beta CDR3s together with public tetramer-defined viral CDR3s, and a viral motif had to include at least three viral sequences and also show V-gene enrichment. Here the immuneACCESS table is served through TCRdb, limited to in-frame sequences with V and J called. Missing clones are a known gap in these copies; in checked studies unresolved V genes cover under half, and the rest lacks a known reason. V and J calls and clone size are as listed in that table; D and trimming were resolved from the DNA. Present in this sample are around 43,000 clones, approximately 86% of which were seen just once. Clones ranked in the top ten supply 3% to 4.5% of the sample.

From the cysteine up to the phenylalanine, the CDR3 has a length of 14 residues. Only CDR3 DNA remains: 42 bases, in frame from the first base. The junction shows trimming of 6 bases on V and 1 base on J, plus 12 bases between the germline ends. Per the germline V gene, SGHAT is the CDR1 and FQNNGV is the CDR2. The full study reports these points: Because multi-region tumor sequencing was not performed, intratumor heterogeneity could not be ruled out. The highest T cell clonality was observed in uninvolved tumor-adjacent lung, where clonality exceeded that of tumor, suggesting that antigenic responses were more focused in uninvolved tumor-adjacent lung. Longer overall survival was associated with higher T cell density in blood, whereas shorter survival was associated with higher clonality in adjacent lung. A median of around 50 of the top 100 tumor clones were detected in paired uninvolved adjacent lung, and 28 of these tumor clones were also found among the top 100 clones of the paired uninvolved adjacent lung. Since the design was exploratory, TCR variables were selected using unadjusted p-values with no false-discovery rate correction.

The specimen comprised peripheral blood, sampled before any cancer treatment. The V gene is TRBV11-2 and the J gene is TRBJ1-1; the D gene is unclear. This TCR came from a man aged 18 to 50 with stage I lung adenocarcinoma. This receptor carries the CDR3 CASSSQTANTEAFF. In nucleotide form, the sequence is TGTGCCAGCAGTTCTCAGACGGCGAACACTGAAGCTTTCTTT.